This passage covers 21 T cell receptor beta chains from one sample sequenced in a study of Tregs in tolerant kidney transplant recipients. Profiled with immunoSEQ multiplex PCR; TCRdb holds only in-frame clones, not every one. The table has approximately 60,000 clones, approximately 98% seen once. This sample comprised Tregs from blood, obtained before the transplant. These receptors were taken from a human donor who received a combined kidney and bone marrow transplant.

The sample holds one count of this clone. The chain uses TRBV19 and TRBJ1-4; D is possibly TRBD1 (5 bases). The V and J ends lost 5 bases and 6 bases respectively, with 7 bases between them. Germline V CDR1 and CDR2: LNHDA, SQIVND (reference sequence). The CDR3 runs to 12 residues. The CDR3 DNA reads as TGTGCCAGTAGTTGGGGCGATGAAAAACTGTTTTTT. Protein sequence: CASSWGDEKLFF.

The DNA for the CDR3 is TGCGCCAGCAGCTTGGGGCCAGCGACAGGGAGCAATCAGCCCCAGCATTTT. Its protein product is CASSLGPATGSNQPQHF. This chain uses TRBV5-1 with TRBJ1-5; 7 positions agree with TRBD1. Germline V gives CDR1 SGHRS, CDR2 YFSETQ. The CDR3 is made up of 17 amino acids. The V gene end was trimmed by 0 bases and the J gene end by 1 base; junction bases not matched to a gene: 7. The full variable domain, rest sourced from reference TRBV5-1 and TRBJ1-5, is KAGVTQTPRYLIKTRGQQVTLSCSPISGHRSVSWYQQTPGQGLQFLFEYFSETQRNKGNFPGRFSGRQFSNSRSEMNVSTLELGDSALYLCASSLGPATGSNQPQHFGDGTRLSIL.

The genes are TRBV9 and TRBJ2-1; the match to TRBD2 covers 9 bases. CDR1 SGDLS and CDR2 YYNGEE come from the germline V gene. The CDR3 is 14 residues long. Trimming cost V 2 bases and J 9 bases; bases outside gene matches: 6. CDR3 in amino acids: CASSVRGGAAEQFF. The CDR3 DNA sequence: TGTGCCAGCAGCGTCCGCGGGGGGGCCGCTGAGCAGTTCTTC.

V is TRBV19 and J is TRBJ2-2; a weak D match, TRBD2 (6 bases). The CDR3 extends over 15 amino acids. V was cut by 3 bases and J by 3 bases, with 11 bases left in between. CDR1 LNHDA and CDR2 SQIVND come from the germline V gene (reference sequence). The CDR3 region is CASSMGGDYTGELFF. DNA for the CDR3: TGTGCCAGTAGTATGGGAGGAGACTACACCGGGGAGCTGTTTTTT.

This clone has just one count. This sequence joins TRBV6-6 and TRBJ2-1; tentatively, D is TRBD1 (8 bases). The ends were cut back, 10 bases at V and 4 bases at J, with 23 bases in the middle. This CDR3 region has 16 residues. Germline CDR1 is MNHNY and CDR2 is SVGAGI (reference sequence). This CDR3 is CATRGAGQGKYNEQFF. The CDR3 nucleotides are TGTGCCACCCGGGGGGCTGGACAGGGAAAATACAATGAGCAGTTCTTC.

The genes are TRBV28 and TRBJ2-1; 8 bases align to TRBD1. This CDR3 has 14 amino acids. The germline gives CDR1 MDHEN, CDR2 SYDVKM. V lost 6 bases and J lost 6; bases outside the gene matches: 7. The CDR3 is CASSFRDRSNEQFF. For the CDR3, the DNA is TGTGCCAGCAGCTTCCGGGACAGGTCCAATGAGCAGTTCTTC. Drawing the rest from reference TRBV28 and TRBJ2-1, the complete variable domain is DVKVTQSSRYLVKRTGEKVFLECVQDMDHENMFWYRQDPGLGLRLIYFSYDVKMKEKGDIPEGYSVSREKKERFSLILESASTNQTSMYLCASSFRDRSNEQFFGPGTRLTVL.

This chain joins TRBV19 and TRBJ1-3, with D unclear. The germline V gene encodes CDR1 LNHDA and CDR2 SQIVND (reference sequence). The CDR3 has 20 amino acids. The V end was cut by 3 bases, the J end by 0 bases, with 24 bases between. CDR3 in DNA: TGTGCCAGTAGTATTTCTCCTCGGCTCTTAGGAGGGAGCTCTGGAAACACCATATATTTT. This codes for CASSISPRLLGGSSGNTIYF.

The CDR3 nucleotides are TGTGCCAGCAGCGACTCGGACAGGGACACTGAAGCTTTCTTT. Protein: CASSDSDRDTEAFF. The chain has TRBV5-4 and TRBJ1-1; TRBD1 aligns across 8 bases. The CDR3 is made up of 14 amino acids. Germline V gene sequence: CDR1 SGHNT, CDR2 YYREEE (reference sequence). Losses at the gene ends were 4 bases for V and 3 bases for J; bases not matched to a gene: 5.

The rearrangement links TRBV28 to TRBJ1-4; no firm D call. The length of the CDR3 is 14 residues. Germline V lookup: CDR1 MDHEN, CDR2 SYDVKM. Between the trimmed V and J ends, which lost 5 bases and 0 bases, there was a span of 7 bases. The CDR3 nucleotides read TGTGCCAGCAGTCGAAGAGCAACTAATGAAAAACTGTTTTTT. This translates into CASSRRATNEKLFF.

The V gene is TRBV10-3, the J gene TRBJ2-3; TRBD2 might be the D (6 bases). CDR3 length: 15 residues. Germline CDR1 is ENHRY and CDR2 is SYGVKD. Trimming cost V 8 bases and J 0 bases, with 15 bases left between them. In nucleotides, the CDR3 is TGTGCCATCGGGGGGACTGCGACTAGCACAGATACGCAGTATTTT. Protein product: CAIGGTATSTDTQYF.

The gene calls are TRBV10-3 and TRBJ1-2; 9 bases are shared with TRBD1. The V and J ends lost 2 bases and 4 bases, in that order; junction bases with no gene match: 5. CDR1 is ENHRY and CDR2 is SYGVKD in the germline V gene. The CDR3 has 15 amino acids. This chain's CDR3 is CAISEAGTGFYGYTF. In DNA, the CDR3 is TGTGCCATCAGTGAGGCCGGGACAGGGTTCTATGGCTACACCTTC.

This clone came up once. This chain joins TRBV7-2 and TRBJ1-3; a weak D match, TRBD1 (6 bases). The length of the CDR3 is 17 residues. With 3 bases removed from V and 0 bases from J, the gap between germline ends came to 15 bases. Looked up from germline, CDR1 is SGHTA and CDR2 is FQGNSA. This CDR3 is CASSFTGLPSSGNTIYF. CDR3 sequence (DNA): TGTGCCAGCAGCTTCACAGGGCTGCCTAGCTCTGGAAACACCATATATTTT.

V gene TRBV10-3 combines with J gene TRBJ1-3; D remains unclear. The V and J ends lost 5 bases and 1 base respectively, with 3 bases between them. Germline CDR1 reads ENHRY; CDR2 reads SYGVKD. The CDR3 loop spans 12 amino acids. CDR3 loop: CAISPSGNTIYF. The DNA for the CDR3 is TGTGCCATCAGTCCGTCTGGAAACACCATATATTTT.

The chain combines TRBV30 with TRBJ1-2; 7 bases are a match to TRBD1. The CDR3 is made up of 12 amino acids. The junction had 4 bases not matched to a gene; V was cut back by 8 bases and J by 1 base. In germline, CDR1 is GTSNPN, CDR2 SVGIG (reference sequence). CDR3 bases: TGTGCCGGGGGACAGCTTAACTATGGCTACACCTTC. This encodes CAGGQLNYGYTF.

This chain links TRBV6-4 with TRBJ2-3; a possible D gene is TRBD2 (6 bases). CDR1 MRHNA and CDR2 SNTAGT come from the germline V gene. The CDR3 is 13 amino acids. The V and J ends lost 5 bases and 11 bases respectively, with 17 bases between them. CDR3 in amino acids: CASSTLPGTEQYF. In DNA, the CDR3 is TGTGCCAGCAGTACTTTACCCGGGACTGAGCAGTATTTT.

The chain uses TRBV5-1 and TRBJ2-5; 7 bases match TRBD1. The V gene end was trimmed by 0 bases and the J gene end by 5 bases; junction bases not matched to a gene: 4. Germline lookup yields CDR1 SGHRS and CDR2 YFSETQ. The CDR3 has 14 residues. The CDR3 DNA is TGCGCCAGCAGCTTGGACACAGGGGTGGAGACCCAGTACTTC. Residues: CASSLDTGVETQYF. The whole variable domain, remainder taken from reference TRBV5-1 and TRBJ2-5, is KAGVTQTPRYLIKTRGQQVTLSCSPISGHRSVSWYQQTPGQGLQFLFEYFSETQRNKGNFPGRFSGRQFSNSRSEMNVSTLELGDSALYLCASSLDTGVETQYFGPGTRLLVL.

The genes are TRBV19 and TRBJ2-7; TRBD1 matches 9 bases. V dropped 3 bases and J dropped 1; count of bases not matched to a gene: 1. There are 14 residues in the CDR3. Germline CDR1 LNHDA, CDR2 SQIVND (reference sequence). DNA of the CDR3: TGTGCCAGTAGTATGGGGACAGGGTCCTACGAGCAGTACTTC. Its protein is CASSMGTGSYEQYF.

About this clone itself: The junction shows a germline mismatch at one end, possibly a read error. V usage is TRBV4-1 and J usage is TRBJ1-2; a possible D gene is TRBD1 (6 bases). CDR1 MGHRA and CDR2 YSYEKL come from the germline V gene. The CDR3 runs 15 residues. The CDR3 is CASSQASGQLYGYTF. The CDR3 coding sequence is TGCGCCAGCAGTCAAGCCTCGGGACAACTATATGGCTACACCTTC.

The chain employs TRBV18 and TRBJ2-7; perhaps TRBD1 as D (6 bases). Trimming stripped 6 bases from V and 3 bases from J, with 27 bases between. The CDR3 sequence is 18 residues long. Germline assignment: CDR1 KGHSH and CDR2 LQKENI. The CDR3 region has the DNA TGTGCCAGCTCGTCAAGGGCGGTGCAGGGGACCAAATTCTACGAGCAGTACTTC. Protein: CASSSRAVQGTKFYEQYF.

The chain links TRBV4-2 to TRBJ2-3; TRBD2 might be the D (7 bases). Germline-derived CDR1 and CDR2 are LGHNA and YNFKEQ. V was clipped by 0 bases and J by 3 bases, with 16 bases between them. The CDR3 loop spans 17 amino acids. CDR3 in DNA: TGTGCCAGCAGCCAAGAAGGGGGGGGCCTGAGAACAGATACGCAGTATTTT. The encoded protein is CASSQEGGGLRTDTQYF.

The rearrangement links TRBV7-9 to TRBJ1-1; D is possibly TRBD1 (6 bases). The CDR3 extends over 13 amino acids. Germline V gene data show CDR1 as SEHNR and CDR2 as FQNEAQ (reference sequence). The ends were cut back, 7 bases at V and 2 bases at J, with 11 bases in the middle. The CDR3: CASTWDTNTEAFF. DNA of the CDR3: TGTGCCAGCACCTGGGACACCAACACTGAAGCTTTCTTT. The complete variable domain, with remaining parts taken from reference TRBV7-9 and TRBJ1-1, reads DTGVSQNPRHKITKRGQNVTFRCDPISEHNRLYWYRQTLGQGPEFLTYFQNEAQLEKSRLLSDRFSAERPKGSFSTLEIQRTEQGDSAMYLCASTWDTNTEAFFGQGTRLTVV.